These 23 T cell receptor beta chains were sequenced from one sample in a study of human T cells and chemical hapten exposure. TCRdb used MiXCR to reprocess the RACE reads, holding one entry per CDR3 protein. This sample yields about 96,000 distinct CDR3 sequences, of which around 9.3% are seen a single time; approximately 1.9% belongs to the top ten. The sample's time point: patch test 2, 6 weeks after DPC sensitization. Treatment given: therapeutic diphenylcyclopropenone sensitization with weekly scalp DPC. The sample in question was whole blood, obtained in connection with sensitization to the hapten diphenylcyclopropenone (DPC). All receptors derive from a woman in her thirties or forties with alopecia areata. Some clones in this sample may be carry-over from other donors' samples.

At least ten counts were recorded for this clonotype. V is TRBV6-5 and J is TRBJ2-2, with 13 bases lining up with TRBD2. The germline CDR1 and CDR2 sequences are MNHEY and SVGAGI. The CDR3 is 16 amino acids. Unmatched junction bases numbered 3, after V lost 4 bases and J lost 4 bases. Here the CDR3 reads CASSSGLAGSTGELFF. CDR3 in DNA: TGTGCCAGCAGTTCGGGACTAGCGGGATCCACCGGGGAGCTGTTTTTT.

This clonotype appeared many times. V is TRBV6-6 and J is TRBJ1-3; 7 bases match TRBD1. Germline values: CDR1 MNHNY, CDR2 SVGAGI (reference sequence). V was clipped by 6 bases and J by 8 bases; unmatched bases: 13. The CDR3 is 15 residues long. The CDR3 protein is CASRRTGAGQDTIYF. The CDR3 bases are TGTGCCAGCAGGAGAACAGGGGCAGGTCAAGACACCATATATTTT.

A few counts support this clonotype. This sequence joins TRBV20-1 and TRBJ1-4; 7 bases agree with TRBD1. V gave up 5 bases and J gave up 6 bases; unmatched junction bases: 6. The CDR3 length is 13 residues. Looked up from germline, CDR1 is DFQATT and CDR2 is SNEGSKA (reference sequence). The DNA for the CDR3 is TGCAGTGCTCGGCCCGGACAGGATGAAAAACTGTTTTTT. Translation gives CSARPGQDEKLFF.

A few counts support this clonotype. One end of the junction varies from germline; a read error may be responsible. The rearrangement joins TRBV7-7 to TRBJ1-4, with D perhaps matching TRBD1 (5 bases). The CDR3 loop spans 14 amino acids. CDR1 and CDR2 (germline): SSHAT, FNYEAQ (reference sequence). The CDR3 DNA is TGTGCTAGCAGCAGGGACCTGCTTAATGAAAAACTGTTTTTT. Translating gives CASSRDLLNEKLFF.

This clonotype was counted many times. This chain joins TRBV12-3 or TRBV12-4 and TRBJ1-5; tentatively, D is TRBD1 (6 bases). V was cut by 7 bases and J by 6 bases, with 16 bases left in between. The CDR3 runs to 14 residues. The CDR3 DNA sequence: TGTGCCAGCAACCTTGGGGGGGCTCCTCAGCCCCAGCATTTT. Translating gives CASNLGGAPQPQHF.

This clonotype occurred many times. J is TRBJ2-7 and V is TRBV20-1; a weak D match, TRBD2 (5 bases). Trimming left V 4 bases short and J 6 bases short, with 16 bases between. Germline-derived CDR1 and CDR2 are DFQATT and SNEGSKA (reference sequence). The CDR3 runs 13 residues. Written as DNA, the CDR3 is TGCAGTGCTACGGGGAGAAACAAAGCCGAGCAGTACTTC. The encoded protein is CSATGRNKAEQYF.

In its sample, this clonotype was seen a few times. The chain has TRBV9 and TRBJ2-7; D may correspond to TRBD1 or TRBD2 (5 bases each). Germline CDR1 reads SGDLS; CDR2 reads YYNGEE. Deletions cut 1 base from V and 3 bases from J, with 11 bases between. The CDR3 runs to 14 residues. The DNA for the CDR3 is TGTGCCAGCAGCGTATCAGGGACCCTCTACGAGCAGTACTTC. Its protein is CASSVSGTLYEQYF.

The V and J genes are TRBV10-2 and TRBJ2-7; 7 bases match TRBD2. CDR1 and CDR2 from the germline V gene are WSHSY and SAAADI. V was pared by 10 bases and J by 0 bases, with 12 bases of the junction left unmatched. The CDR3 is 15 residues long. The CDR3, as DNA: TGCGCCACTTCCCGGGGGAGGGTACTCTCCTACGAGCAGTACTTC. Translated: CATSRGRVLSYEQYF.

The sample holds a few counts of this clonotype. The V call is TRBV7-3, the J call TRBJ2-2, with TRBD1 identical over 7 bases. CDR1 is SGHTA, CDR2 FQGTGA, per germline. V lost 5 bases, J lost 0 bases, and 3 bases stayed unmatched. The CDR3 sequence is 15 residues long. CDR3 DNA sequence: TGTGCCAGCAGCAAGGGACAGACGAACACCGGGGAGCTGTTTTTT. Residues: CASSKGQTNTGELFF.

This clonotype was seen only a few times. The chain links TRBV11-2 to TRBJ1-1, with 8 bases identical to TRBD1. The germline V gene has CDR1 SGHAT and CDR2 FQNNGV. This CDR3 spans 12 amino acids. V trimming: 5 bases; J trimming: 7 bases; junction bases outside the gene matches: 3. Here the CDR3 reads CASSQTGVEAFF. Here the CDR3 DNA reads TGTGCCAGCAGCCAGACAGGGGTTGAAGCTTTCTTT.

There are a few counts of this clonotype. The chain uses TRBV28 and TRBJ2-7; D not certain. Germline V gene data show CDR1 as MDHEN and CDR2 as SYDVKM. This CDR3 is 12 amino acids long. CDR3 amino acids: CATDQPSYEQYF. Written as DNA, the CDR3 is TGTGCTACCGATCAGCCTTCCTACGAGCAGTACTTC.

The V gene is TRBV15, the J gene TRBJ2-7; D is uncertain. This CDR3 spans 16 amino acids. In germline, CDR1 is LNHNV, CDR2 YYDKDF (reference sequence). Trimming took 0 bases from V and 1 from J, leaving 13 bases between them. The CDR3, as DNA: TGTGCCACCAGCAGAGATCGGGTCAGTCCTTCCTACGAGCAGTACTTC. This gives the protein CATSRDRVSPSYEQYF.

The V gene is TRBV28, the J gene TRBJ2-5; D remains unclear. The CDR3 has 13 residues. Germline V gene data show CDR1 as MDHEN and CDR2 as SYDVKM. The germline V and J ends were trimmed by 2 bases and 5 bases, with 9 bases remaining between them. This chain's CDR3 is CASSLRSAETQYF. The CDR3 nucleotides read TGTGCCAGCAGTTTAAGGTCGGCGGAGACCCAGTACTTC.

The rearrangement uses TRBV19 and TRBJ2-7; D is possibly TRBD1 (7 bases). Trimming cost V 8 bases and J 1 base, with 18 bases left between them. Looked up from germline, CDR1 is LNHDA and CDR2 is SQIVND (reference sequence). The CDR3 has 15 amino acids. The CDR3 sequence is CASQDPGGGSYEQYF. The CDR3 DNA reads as TGTGCCAGTCAGGATCCAGGGGGAGGATCCTACGAGCAGTACTTC. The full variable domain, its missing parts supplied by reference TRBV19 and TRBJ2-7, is DGGITQSPKYLFRKEGQNVTLSCEQNLNHDAMYWYRQDPGQGLRLIYYSQIVNDFQKGDIAEGYSVSREKKESFPLTVTSAQKNPTAFYLCASQDPGGGSYEQYFGPGTRLTVT.

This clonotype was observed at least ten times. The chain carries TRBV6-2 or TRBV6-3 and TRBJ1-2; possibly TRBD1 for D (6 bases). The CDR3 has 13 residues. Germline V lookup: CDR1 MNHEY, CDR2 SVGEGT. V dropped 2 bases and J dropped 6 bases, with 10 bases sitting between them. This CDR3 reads CASSYSRGNGYTF. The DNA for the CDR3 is TGTGCCAGCAGTTACAGTAGGGGGAATGGCTACACCTTC.

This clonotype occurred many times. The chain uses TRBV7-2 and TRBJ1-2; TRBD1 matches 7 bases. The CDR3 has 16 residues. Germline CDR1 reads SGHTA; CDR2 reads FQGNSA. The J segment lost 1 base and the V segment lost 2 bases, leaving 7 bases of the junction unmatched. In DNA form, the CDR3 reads TGTGCCAGCAGCTTAATAGGGACAGCTTTTAACTATGGCTACACCTTC. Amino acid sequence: CASSLIGTAFNYGYTF.

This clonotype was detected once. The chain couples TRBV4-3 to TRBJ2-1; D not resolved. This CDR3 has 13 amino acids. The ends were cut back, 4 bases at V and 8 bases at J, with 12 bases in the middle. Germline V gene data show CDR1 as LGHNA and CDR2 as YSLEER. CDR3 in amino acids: CASSRHGDYEQFF. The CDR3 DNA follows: TGCGCCAGCAGCCGGCACGGAGACTATGAGCAGTTCTTC.

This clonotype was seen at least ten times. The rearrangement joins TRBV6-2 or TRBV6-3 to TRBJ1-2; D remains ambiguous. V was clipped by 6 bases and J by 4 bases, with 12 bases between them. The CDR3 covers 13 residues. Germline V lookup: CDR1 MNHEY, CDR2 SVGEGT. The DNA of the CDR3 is TGTGCCAGCAGCCTGGACGGCCCCTATGGCTACACCTTC. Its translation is CASSLDGPYGYTF.

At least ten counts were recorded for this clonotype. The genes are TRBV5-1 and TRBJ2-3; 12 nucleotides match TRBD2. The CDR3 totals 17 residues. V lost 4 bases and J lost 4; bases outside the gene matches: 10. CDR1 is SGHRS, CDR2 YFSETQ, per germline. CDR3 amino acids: CASSANRTSGTSDTQYF. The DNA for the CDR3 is TGCGCCAGCAGCGCGAACCGGACTAGCGGGACGTCAGATACGCAGTATTTT.

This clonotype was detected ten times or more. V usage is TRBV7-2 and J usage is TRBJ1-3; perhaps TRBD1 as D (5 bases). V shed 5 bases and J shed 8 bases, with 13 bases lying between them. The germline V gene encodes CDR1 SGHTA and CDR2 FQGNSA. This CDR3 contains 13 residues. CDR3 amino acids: CASSPQGLDTIYF. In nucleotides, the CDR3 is TGTGCCAGCAGCCCGCAGGGTTTAGACACCATATATTTT.

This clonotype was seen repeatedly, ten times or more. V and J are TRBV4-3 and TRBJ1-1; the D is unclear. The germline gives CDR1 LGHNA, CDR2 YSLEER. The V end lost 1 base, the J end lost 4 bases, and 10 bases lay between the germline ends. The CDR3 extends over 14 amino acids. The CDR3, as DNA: TGCGCCAGCAGCCAAGTCCTGGGAGCCACTGAAGCTTTCTTT. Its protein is CASSQVLGATEAFF.

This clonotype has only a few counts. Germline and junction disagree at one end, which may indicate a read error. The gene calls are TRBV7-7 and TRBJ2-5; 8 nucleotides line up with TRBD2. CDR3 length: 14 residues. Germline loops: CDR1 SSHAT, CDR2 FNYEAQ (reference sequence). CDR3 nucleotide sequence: TGTGCTAGCAGCTTAGCGGGGACCGGAGAGACCCAGTACTTC. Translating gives CASSLAGTGETQYF.

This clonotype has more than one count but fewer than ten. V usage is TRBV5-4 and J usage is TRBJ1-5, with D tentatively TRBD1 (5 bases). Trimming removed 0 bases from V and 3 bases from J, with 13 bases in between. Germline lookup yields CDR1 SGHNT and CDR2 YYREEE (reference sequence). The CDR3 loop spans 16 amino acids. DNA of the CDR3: TGTGCCAGCAGCTTGGGGGGACCTGGGGACAATCAGCCCCAGCATTTT. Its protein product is CASSLGGPGDNQPQHF.